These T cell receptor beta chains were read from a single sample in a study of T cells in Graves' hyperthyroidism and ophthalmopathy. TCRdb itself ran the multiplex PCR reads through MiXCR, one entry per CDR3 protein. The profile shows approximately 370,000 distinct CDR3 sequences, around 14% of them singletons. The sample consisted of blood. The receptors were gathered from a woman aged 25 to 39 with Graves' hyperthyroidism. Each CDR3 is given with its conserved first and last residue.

CASSFLGGAIRQPQHF TRBV28
CASSRLAGYNDQFF TRBV19
CASSLPGTLDGGRRSDEQYF TRBV5-1
CATSRVIATETQYF TRBV15
CASRTRRGSAHPNLADSYNEQFF TRBV11-3
CSAGVTGQGRETQYF TRBV20-1
CASSLAGQPEETQYF TRBV5-1
CASSEVSGRAYEQYF TRBV2
CASSRSGPRYEQYF TRBV27
CASSSGVGPYNEQFF TRBV7-6
CASSYPGLAPYNEQFF TRBV6-5
CSARDRGLVRNGYTF TRBV20-1
CSARDGLAVTYEQYF TRBV20-1
CASSQVRPGAPSGANVLTF TRBV14
CASAGSGIGQYF TRBV6-1
CASSLVLAGNLAETQYF TRBV5-1
CATSAQGTEAFF TRBV24-1
CASSLLVGHEQYF TRBV27
CAWLVIQDGNTGELFF TRBV30
CASSETGPRGNEQYF TRBV9
CASSFPGLAFLEQYF TRBV6-2/TRBV6-3
CASSFGPVVNTEAFF TRBV7-9
CASSEAIGTDTQYF TRBV2
CASLRTGGVNTEAFF TRBV19
CASSELGTANEKLFF TRBV25-1
CATTPFEGYNEQFF TRBV15
CTSSYRDRAGELFF TRBV7-9
CSARGTSGRRLYNEQFF TRBV20-1
CASSVLDVSGELFF TRBV2
CASSLYRLPPYEQYF TRBV28
CASSLGSGWDTQYF TRBV28
CASSQSSTSGRAHEQFF TRBV4-2
CSGTADRAADTQYF TRBV20-1
CASSPGQGARNYGYTF TRBV28
CASGLAGSYEQYF TRBV6-1
CASSPRDRGVREQFF TRBV7-2
CSVGSSYEQYF TRBV29-1
CSASPGGRALTGELFF TRBV20-1
CSASRDGENSPLHF TRBV20-1
CASSLLDGGELFF TRBV12-3/TRBV12-4
CASSPREGTGDWETQYF TRBV28
CASSPPPGQSNTGELFF TRBV18
CASSWGTGSEKLFF TRBV28
CSARVIGQDYYGYTF TRBV20-1
CAISESGTANTGELFF TRBV10-3
CASSPPVRLTYEQYF TRBV27
CSARAGHPASYNSPLHF TRBV20-1
CATSDLWSGRNEQFF TRBV24-1
CASSLIGLAGTDTQYF TRBV27
CASKSDRGSYEQYF TRBV5-6
CASSPPGRVAVNTEAFF TRBV18
CASSQMGYSYNEQFF TRBV18
CASSVEWTGTDTQYF TRBV9
CASSLTPGFLLPTDTQYF TRBV7-3